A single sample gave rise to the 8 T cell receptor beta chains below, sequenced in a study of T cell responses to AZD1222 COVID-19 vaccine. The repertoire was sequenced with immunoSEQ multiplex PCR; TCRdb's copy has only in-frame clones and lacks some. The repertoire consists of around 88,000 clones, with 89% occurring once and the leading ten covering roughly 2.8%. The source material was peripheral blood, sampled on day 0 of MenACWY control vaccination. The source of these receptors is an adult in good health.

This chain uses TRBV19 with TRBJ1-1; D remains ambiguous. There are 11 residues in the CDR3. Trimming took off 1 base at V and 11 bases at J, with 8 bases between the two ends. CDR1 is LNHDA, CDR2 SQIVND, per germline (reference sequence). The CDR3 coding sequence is TGTGCCAGTAGTATAGTGGGTGGTGCTTTCTTT. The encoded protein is CASSIVGGAFF.

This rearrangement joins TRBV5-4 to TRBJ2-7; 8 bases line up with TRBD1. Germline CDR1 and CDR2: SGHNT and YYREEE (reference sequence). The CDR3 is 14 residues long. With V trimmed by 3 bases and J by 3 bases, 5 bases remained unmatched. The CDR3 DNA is TGTGCCAGCAGCTGGGACAGGTCTCGCTACGAGCAGTACTTC. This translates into CASSWDRSRYEQYF.

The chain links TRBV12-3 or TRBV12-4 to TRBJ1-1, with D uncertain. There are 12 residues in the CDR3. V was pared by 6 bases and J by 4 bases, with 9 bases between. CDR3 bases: TGTGCCAGCAGGGGTGGACCCACTGAAGCTTTCTTT. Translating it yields CASRGGPTEAFF.

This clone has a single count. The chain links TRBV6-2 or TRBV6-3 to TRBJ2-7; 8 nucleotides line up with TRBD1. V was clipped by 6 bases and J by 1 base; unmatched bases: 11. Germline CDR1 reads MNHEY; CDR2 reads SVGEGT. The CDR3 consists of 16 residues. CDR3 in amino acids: CASSPGATGVSYEQYF. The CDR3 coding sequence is TGTGCCAGCAGCCCCGGGGCGACAGGGGTTTCCTACGAGCAGTACTTC.

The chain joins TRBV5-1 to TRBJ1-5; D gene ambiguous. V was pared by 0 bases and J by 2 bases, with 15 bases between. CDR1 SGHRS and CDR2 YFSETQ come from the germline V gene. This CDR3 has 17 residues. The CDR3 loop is CASSLGEGRMGNQPQHF. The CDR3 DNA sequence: TGCGCCAGCAGCTTGGGAGAGGGCCGGATGGGCAATCAGCCCCAGCATTTT.

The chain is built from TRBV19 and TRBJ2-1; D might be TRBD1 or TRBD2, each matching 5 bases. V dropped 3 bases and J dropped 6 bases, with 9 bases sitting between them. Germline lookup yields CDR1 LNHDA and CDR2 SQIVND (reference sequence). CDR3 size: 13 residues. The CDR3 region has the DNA TGTGCCAGTAGTATCTCGGGGCCCAATGAGCAGTTCTTC. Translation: CASSISGPNEQFF.

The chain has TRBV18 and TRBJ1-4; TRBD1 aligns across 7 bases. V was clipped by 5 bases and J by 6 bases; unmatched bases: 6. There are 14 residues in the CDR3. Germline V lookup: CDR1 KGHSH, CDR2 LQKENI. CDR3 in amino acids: CASSAQGIDEKLFF. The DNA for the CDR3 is TGTGCCAGCTCAGCACAGGGGATCGATGAAAAACTGTTTTTT. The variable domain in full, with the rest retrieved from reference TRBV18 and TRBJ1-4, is NAGVMQNPRHLVRRRGQEARLRCSPMKGHSHVYWYRQLPEEGLKFMVYLQKENIIDESGMPKERFSAEFPKEGPSILRIQQVVRGDSAAYFCASSAQGIDEKLFFGSGTQLSVL.

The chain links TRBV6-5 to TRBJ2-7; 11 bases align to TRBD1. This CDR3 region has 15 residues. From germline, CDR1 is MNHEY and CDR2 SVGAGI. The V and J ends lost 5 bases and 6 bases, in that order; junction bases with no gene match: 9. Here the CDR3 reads CASSPIPGTGGEQYF. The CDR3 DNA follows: TGTGCCAGCAGTCCAATTCCCGGGACAGGGGGCGAGCAGTACTTC.